These 19 T cell receptor beta chains originate from one sample sequenced in a study of control samples from healthy donors and cancer patients. The repertoire was sequenced with immunoSEQ multiplex PCR; TCRdb's copy has only in-frame clones and lacks some. The table has roughly 100,000 clones, 83% seen once. The sample consisted of blood. The receptor source for this set is a woman in her forties or fifties in good health.

The CDR3 here is CASSAGGQGEDGYTF. The CDR3 coding sequence is TGTGCCAGCAGTGCCGGCGGGCAGGGGGAGGATGGCTACACCTTC. The chain combines TRBV28 with TRBJ1-2; the match to TRBD1 covers 7 bases. Germline CDR1 and CDR2: MDHEN and SYDVKM. The CDR3 has 15 amino acids. The J segment lost 6 bases and the V segment lost 5 bases, leaving 12 bases of the junction unmatched.

The chain uses TRBV9 and TRBJ2-3; possible D gene TRBD2, 6 bases. Germline CDR1 and CDR2: SGDLS and YYNGEE. This CDR3 is 16 amino acids long. Trimming left V 0 bases short and J 6 bases short, with 17 bases between. Here the CDR3 DNA reads TGTGCCAGCAGCGTAGAGAAGGGAGGAGGGTCGGATACGCAGTATTTT. Protein: CASSVEKGGGSDTQYF.

V and J are TRBV10-3 and TRBJ2-3; 11 nucleotides align to TRBD2. In germline, CDR1 is ENHRY, CDR2 SYGVKD. The length of the CDR3 is 14 residues. The V and J ends lost 11 bases and 4 bases, in that order; junction bases with no gene match: 8. CDR3 in amino acids: CAAGTSGSPDTQYF. Written as DNA, the CDR3 is TGTGCCGCCGGCACTAGCGGGAGCCCAGATACGCAGTATTTT.

The V call is TRBV2, the J call TRBJ2-3, with D possibly being TRBD1 or TRBD2 (6 bases each). There are 15 residues in the CDR3. Germline V CDR1 and CDR2: SNHLY, FYNNEI. Deletions cut 4 bases from V and 0 bases from J, with 11 bases between. Here the CDR3 DNA reads TGTGCCAGCAGTGTTGCGGGACAAAGCACAGATACGCAGTATTTT. As protein: CASSVAGQSTDTQYF.

This clone was picked up a small number of times. The chain is built from TRBV15 and TRBJ2-7, with 9 positions matching TRBD1. V shed 3 bases, J shed 5 bases, and the junction held 8 bases outside the gene matches. The CDR3 contains 15 residues. Germline assignment: CDR1 LNHNV and CDR2 YYDKDF (reference sequence). The CDR3 DNA follows: TGTGCCACCAGCAGGTCCGGGACAGGGTTCAACGAGCAGTACTTC. This gives the protein CATSRSGTGFNEQYF.

The chain has TRBV2 and TRBJ2-5, with 7 bases matching TRBD1. Germline CDR1 is SNHLY and CDR2 is FYNNEI. The length of the CDR3 is 13 residues. V was clipped by 6 bases and J by 3 bases; unmatched bases: 4. The CDR3 DNA sequence: TGTGCCAGCAGCCCCGGGACAGAAGAGACCCAGTACTTC. Protein: CASSPGTEETQYF.

The rearrangement links TRBV5-6 to TRBJ2-4; 9 nucleotides line up with TRBD1. CDR1 is SGHDT and CDR2 is YYEEEE in the germline V gene. Trimming at V came to 0 bases and at J to 2 bases, leaving 6 bases not matched to a gene. The CDR3 has 17 amino acids. The CDR3 is CASSLDRGLSSKNIQYF. In DNA form, the CDR3 reads TGTGCCAGCAGCTTGGACAGGGGGCTATCATCCAAAAACATTCAGTACTTC. The full variable domain, rest sourced from reference TRBV5-6 and TRBJ2-4, is DAGVTQSPTHLIKTRGQQVTLRCSPKSGHDTVSWYQQALGQGPQFIFQYYEEEERQRGNFPDRFSGHQFPNYSSELNVNALLLGDSALYLCASSLDRGLSSKNIQYFGAGTRLSVL.

This clone was picked up a small number of times. The rearrangement uses TRBV5-5 and TRBJ2-4; 9 bases match TRBD1. The CDR3 consists of 18 residues. With 3 bases clipped from V and 3 bases from J, the junction kept 13 bases outside the gene matches. Germline V gene data show CDR1 as SGHKS and CDR2 as YYEKEE (reference sequence). The CDR3 sequence: CASSSRLRDRVVKNIQYF. The CDR3 DNA reads TGTGCCAGCAGCTCGAGACTCCGGGACAGGGTGGTCAAAAACATTCAGTACTTC.

The chain uses TRBV7-2 and TRBJ1-2; D is ambiguous. The CDR3 is 16 residues long. The V end was cut by 1 base, the J end by 1 base, with 13 bases between. In germline, CDR1 is SGHTA, CDR2 FQGNSA. The CDR3 loop reads CASSLDTQIFNYGYTF. The DNA of the CDR3 is TGTGCCAGCAGCTTAGACACCCAGATCTTTAACTATGGCTACACCTTC.

The chain couples TRBV7-2 to TRBJ2-3; D call uncertain. CDR3 length equals 14 residues. Trimming took 2 bases from V and 0 from J, leaving 6 bases between them. Germline V gene data show CDR1 as SGHTA and CDR2 as FQGNSA. The CDR3 loop is CASSLTSSTDTQYF. The CDR3 DNA follows: TGTGCCAGCAGCTTAACCAGTAGCACAGATACGCAGTATTTT. The full variable domain, with the rest looked up from reference TRBV7-2 and TRBJ2-3, is GAGVSQSPSNKVTEKGKDVELRCDPISGHTALYWYRQSLGQGLEFLIYFQGNSAPDKSGLPSDRFSAERTGGSVSTLTIQRTQQEDSAVYLCASSLTSSTDTQYFGPGTRLTVL.

The V call is TRBV2, the J call TRBJ1-1, with D unclear. CDR1 is SNHLY, CDR2 FYNNEI, per germline. The CDR3 totals 12 residues. The V end lost 6 bases, the J end lost 7 bases, and 12 bases lay between the germline ends. CDR3 region: CASRVQGFEAFF. Written as DNA, the CDR3 is TGTGCCAGCAGGGTACAAGGGTTTGAAGCTTTCTTT.

The table lists this clone with a count of one. The chain recombines TRBV6-2 or TRBV6-3 with TRBJ1-6; no reliable D call. This CDR3 has 13 amino acids. The V end was cut by 2 bases, the J end by 9 bases, with 8 bases between. Germline-derived CDR1 and CDR2 are MNHEY and SVGEGT. The CDR3 region is CASSYKNFSPLHF. CDR3 sequence (DNA): TGTGCCAGCAGTTACAAGAATTTTTCACCCCTCCACTTT.

This rearrangement joins TRBV29-1 to TRBJ2-1; TRBD1 matches at 7 bases. There are 13 residues in the CDR3. The junction had 5 bases not matched to a gene; V was cut back by 2 bases and J by 7 bases. The germline V gene encodes CDR1 SQVTM and CDR2 ANQGSEA. CDR3 nucleotides: TGCAGCGTTGAACTTGACAGGGAAAATGAGCAGTTCTTC. As protein: CSVELDRENEQFF.

The DNA of the CDR3 is TGTGCCAGCACCTATAGCACTGAAGCTTTCTTT. Translating it yields CASTYSTEAFF. The chain uses TRBV7-9 and TRBJ1-1; D not resolved. CDR3 length equals 11 residues. Trimming took 7 bases from V and 4 from J, leaving 7 bases between them. Germline V gene lookup returns CDR1 SEHNR and CDR2 FQNEAQ (reference sequence).

This clone was detected once. V gene TRBV24-1 combines with J gene TRBJ2-5, with 16 bases matching TRBD2. With 4 bases clipped from V and 4 bases from J, the junction kept 11 bases outside the gene matches. CDR1 KGHDR and CDR2 SFDVKD come from the germline V gene. The CDR3 is 19 residues long. The CDR3 coding sequence is TGTGCCACCAGTGAGCCGGGACTAGCGGGGGGGCCGGTGTTAGAGACCCAGTACTTC. Its protein product is CATSEPGLAGGPVLETQYF.

The genes are TRBV13 and TRBJ1-4; D might be TRBD1 (6 bases). This CDR3 contains 13 residues. The V end lost 5 bases, the J end lost 8 bases, and 12 bases lay between the germline ends. CDR1 and CDR2 (germline): PRHDT, FYEKMQ (reference sequence). CDR3 coding DNA: TGTGCCAGCAGCCTCGGGGGGGCAGAAAAACTGTTTTTT. It codes for CASSLGGAEKLFF.

The genes are TRBV5-4 and TRBJ1-1, with 7 positions matching TRBD1. Per the germline V gene, CDR1 is SGHNT and CDR2 is YYREEE (reference sequence). This CDR3 has 16 amino acids. The V and J ends lost 2 bases and 0 bases, in that order; junction bases with no gene match: 7. The CDR3 spells CASSFRDRVVNTEAFF. DNA of the CDR3: TGTGCCAGCAGCTTCCGTGACAGGGTTGTGAACACTGAAGCTTTCTTT. The full variable domain, with the rest looked up from reference TRBV5-4 and TRBJ1-1, is ETGVTQSPTHLIKTRGQQVTLRCSSQSGHNTVSWYQQALGQGPQFIFQYYREEENGRGNFPPRFSGLQFPNYSSELNVNALELDDSALYLCASSFRDRVVNTEAFFGQGTRLTVV.

J is TRBJ2-2 and V is TRBV28; D gene unclear. V was clipped by 6 bases and J by 5 bases, with 13 bases between them. The CDR3 extends over 14 amino acids. Germline V lookup: CDR1 MDHEN, CDR2 SYDVKM. The CDR3 DNA sequence: TGTGCCAGCAGGATCGACTCTAAAACCGGGGAGCTGTTTTTT. This encodes CASRIDSKTGELFF.

The rearrangement joins TRBV2 to TRBJ2-2; D is perhaps TRBD2 (6 bases). The CDR3 has 14 amino acids. Germline CDR1 reads SNHLY; CDR2 reads FYNNEI. V was trimmed by 9 bases and J by 2 bases, leaving 13 bases between them. The CDR3 DNA reads TGTGCCAGTACCCGGGACTTTAACACCGGGGAGCTGTTTTTT. Its protein is CASTRDFNTGELFF. Combining the CDR3 with reference TRBV2 and TRBJ2-2 gives the whole variable domain EPEVTQTPSHQVTQMGQEVILRCVPISNHLYFYWYRQILGQKVEFLVSFYNNEISEKSEIFDDQFSVERPDGSNFTLKIRSTKLEDSAMYFCASTRDFNTGELFFGEGSRLTVL.